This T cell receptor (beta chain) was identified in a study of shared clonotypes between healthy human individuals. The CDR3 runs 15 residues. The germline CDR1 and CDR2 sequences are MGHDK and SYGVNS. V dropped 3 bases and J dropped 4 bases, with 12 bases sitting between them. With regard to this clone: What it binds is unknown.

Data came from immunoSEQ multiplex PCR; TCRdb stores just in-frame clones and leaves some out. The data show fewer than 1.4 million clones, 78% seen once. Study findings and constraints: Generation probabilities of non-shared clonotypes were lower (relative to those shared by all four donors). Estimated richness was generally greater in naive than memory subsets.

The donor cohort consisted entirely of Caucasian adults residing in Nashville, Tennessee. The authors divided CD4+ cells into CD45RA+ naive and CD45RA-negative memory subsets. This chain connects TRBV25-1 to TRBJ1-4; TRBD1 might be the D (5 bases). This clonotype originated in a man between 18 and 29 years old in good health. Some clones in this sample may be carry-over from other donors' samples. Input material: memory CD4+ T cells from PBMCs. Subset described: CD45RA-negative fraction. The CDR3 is CASSDPGLGNEKLFF. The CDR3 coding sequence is TGTGCCAGCAGTGATCCGGGACTGGGTAATGAAAAACTGTTTTTT.